Below, 14 T cell receptor beta chains from the same sample are listed, as sequenced in a study of siplizumab effects on memory and regulatory T cells. Sequenced by immunoSEQ multiplex PCR; TCRdb stores in-frame clones only, minus some. Altogether 110,000 or so clones are present, 85% to 95% being singletons, with the ten largest covering 0.32%. Sequenced: CD4+ T cells sorted from blood. The receptors derive from a human donor in good health.

The CDR3 is CASSPRQGTEAFF. The CDR3 DNA sequence: TGTGCCAGCAGCCCTCGACAGGGCACTGAAGCTTTCTTT. The gene calls are TRBV11-3 and TRBJ1-1; 7 positions agree with TRBD1. CDR3 length: 13 residues. The ends lost 5 bases at V and 4 bases at J; junction bases unmatched: 4. Germline lookup yields CDR1 SGHNT and CDR2 YENEEA. Supplemented by reference TRBV11-3 and TRBJ1-1, the full variable domain reads EAGVVQSPRYKIIEKKQPVAFWCNPISGHNTLYWYLQNLGQGPELLIRYENEEAVDDSQLPKDRFSAERLKGVDSTLKIQPAELGDSAVYLCASSPRQGTEAFFGQGTRLTVV.

The J gene is TRBJ2-1, the V gene TRBV30; the D is unclear. Looked up from germline, CDR1 is GTSNPN and CDR2 is SVGIG (reference sequence). This CDR3 is built from 16 residues. Between the trimmed V and J ends, which lost 3 bases and 0 bases, there was a span of 15 bases. CDR3 amino acids: CAWRAFFLGSYNEQFF. CDR3 nucleotide sequence: TGTGCCTGGAGGGCCTTTTTCTTGGGCTCCTACAATGAGCAGTTCTTC. Complete variable domain (other parts from reference TRBV30 and TRBJ2-1): SQTIHQWPATLVQPVGSPLSLECTVEGTSNPNLYWYRQAAGRGLQLLFYSVGIGQISSEVPQNLSASRPQDRQFILSSKKLLLSDSGFYLCAWRAFFLGSYNEQFFGPGTRLTVL.

The V call is TRBV6-1, the J call TRBJ1-1; D possibly corresponds to TRBD1 (5 bases). The CDR3 runs 14 residues. Germline lookup yields CDR1 MNHNS and CDR2 SASEGT. V lost 2 bases and J 0 bases, leaving 7 bases between the germline ends. CDR3 region: CASSERGMNTEAFF. The CDR3 nucleotides read TGTGCCAGCAGTGAAAGGGGCATGAACACTGAAGCTTTCTTT.

This clone was counted a few times. V gene TRBV10-3 combines with J gene TRBJ1-2; tentatively, D is TRBD1 (5 bases). Germline V lookup: CDR1 ENHRY, CDR2 SYGVKD. V gave up 11 bases and J gave up 4 bases, with 20 bases separating them. The CDR3 contains 14 residues. The DNA of the CDR3 is TGTGCCGCGAGGGACTCCCGGCGGAGCTATGGCTACACCTTC. Encoded protein: CAARDSRRSYGYTF.

As to this clone: This same CDR3 is encoded by further DNA sequences in the sample. This chain links TRBV11-1 with TRBJ2-7; no firm D call. There are 12 residues in the CDR3. The germline V and J ends were trimmed by 0 bases and 4 bases, with 4 bases remaining between them. The germline V gene has CDR1 SGHAT and CDR2 FQDESV (reference sequence). Here the CDR3 DNA reads TGTGCCAGCAGCTTAGCGGGGTACGAGCAGTACTTC. This gives the protein CASSLAGYEQYF.

This chain uses TRBV10-3 with TRBJ2-5, with a possible D match to TRBD2 (5 bases). Germline CDR1 reads ENHRY; CDR2 reads SYGVKD. V was clipped by 3 bases and J by 5 bases, with 16 bases between them. The CDR3 totals 15 residues. The CDR3 coding sequence is TGTGCCATCAGTGATGTGGTCACGGGGTTTGAGACCCAGTACTTC. Encoded protein: CAISDVVTGFETQYF.

The chain joins TRBV15 to TRBJ2-7, with 7 bases lining up with TRBD1. Germline V gene lookup returns CDR1 LNHNV and CDR2 YYDKDF (reference sequence). Trimming at V came to 1 base and at J to 5 bases, leaving 11 bases not matched to a gene. The CDR3 totals 16 residues. CDR3 nucleotides: TGTGCCACCAGCAGAGCGGACAGGAATTGGGGGCACGAGCAGTACTTC. Translated, it gives CATSRADRNWGHEQYF.

The J gene is TRBJ1-3, the V gene TRBV4-2; D is undetermined. This CDR3 spans 15 amino acids. V lost 0 bases and J lost 7, with 13 bases in between. CDR1 and CDR2 (germline): LGHNA, YNFKEQ. CDR3 loop: CASSQESTWRNTIYF. CDR3 bases: TGTGCCAGCAGCCAAGAATCGACTTGGAGGAACACCATATATTTT.

V is TRBV27 and J is TRBJ1-1; a weak D match, TRBD1 (5 bases). Trimming removed 2 bases from V and 4 bases from J, with 11 bases in between. CDR1 is MNHEY, CDR2 SMNVEV, per germline (reference sequence). The CDR3 is 14 amino acids. CDR3 region: CASSLQGRVTEAFF. The CDR3 bases are TGTGCCAGCAGTTTACAGGGTCGGGTCACTGAAGCTTTCTTT.

The CDR3 DNA sequence: TGCGCCAGCAGCCCGAGGACTAGCGGGAGCACAGATACGCAGTATTTT. Translating it yields CASSPRTSGSTDTQYF. The chain combines TRBV4-1 with TRBJ2-3; 11 nucleotides agree with TRBD2. This CDR3 comprises 16 residues. Germline CDR1 MGHRA, CDR2 YSYEKL. The junction had 3 bases not matched to a gene; V was cut back by 4 bases and J by 0 bases.

V usage is TRBV4-2 and J usage is TRBJ2-5; maybe TRBD1 (5 bases). This CDR3 has 15 amino acids. The V end lost 5 bases, the J end lost 5 bases, and 18 bases lay between the germline ends. In germline, CDR1 is LGHNA, CDR2 YNFKEQ. CDR3 in DNA: TGTGCCAGCAGCAAATTCCTAGGGGCCGGGGAGACCCAGTACTTC. This sequence encodes CASSKFLGAGETQYF.

The sample holds one count of this clone. V is TRBV2 and J is TRBJ2-7, with 9 positions matching TRBD1. V lost 7 bases to trimming and J lost 5 bases; unmatched junction nucleotides: 3. Germline CDR1 SNHLY, CDR2 FYNNEI. CDR3 length: 12 amino acids. The CDR3 reads CASNRGQDEQYF. The CDR3 coding sequence is TGTGCCAGCAACAGGGGGCAGGACGAGCAGTACTTC.

In regard to this clone: At one end, the junction sequence differs from germline, possibly due to a read error. The V call is TRBV7-2, the J call TRBJ2-1, with no clear D. CDR1 and CDR2 (germline): SGHTA, FQGNSA. This CDR3 is built from 12 residues. In DNA, the CDR3 is TGTGCCAGCAGCTTAGGGCGGAATGGGCAGTTCTTC. It translates to CASSLGRNGQFF.

The chain has TRBV19 and TRBJ2-3; TRBD1 aligns across 9 bases. Germline trimming cut 2 bases from V and 4 bases from J; bases unmatched to any gene: 4. The CDR3 totals 15 residues. Germline-derived CDR1 and CDR2 are LNHDA and SQIVND (reference sequence). In nucleotides, the CDR3 is TGTGCCAGTAGTATAACCGGGACAGGGTCAGATACGCAGTATTTT. Residues: CASSITGTGSDTQYF.